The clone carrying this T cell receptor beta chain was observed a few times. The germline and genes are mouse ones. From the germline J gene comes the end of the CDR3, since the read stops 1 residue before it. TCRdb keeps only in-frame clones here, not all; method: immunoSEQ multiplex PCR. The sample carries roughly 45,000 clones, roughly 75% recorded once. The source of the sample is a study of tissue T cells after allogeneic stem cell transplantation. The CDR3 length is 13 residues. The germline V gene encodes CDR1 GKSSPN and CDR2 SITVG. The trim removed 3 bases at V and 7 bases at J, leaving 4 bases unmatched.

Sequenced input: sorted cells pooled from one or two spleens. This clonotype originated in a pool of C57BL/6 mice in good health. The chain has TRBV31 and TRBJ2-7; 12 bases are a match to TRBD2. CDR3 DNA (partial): TGTGCCTGGAGCCGACTGGGGGGGCAGGAACAGTAC. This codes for CAWSRLGGQEQY. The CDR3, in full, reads CAWSRLGGQEQYF.